The clone carrying this T cell receptor beta chain was observed many times. Its antigen remains unknown. TCRdb fed the reads into MiXCR, producing one record per CDR3 protein. The sample gives about 830,000 distinct CDR3 sequences, approximately 29% of which show up once; roughly 12% is in the top ten. This sample is part of a study of T cell repertoires in cytomegalovirus infection. As for the study in general: Evidence of both CMV infection and a matching HLA type came from public TCR beta signatures. Whole-study results and caveats: Based on cumulative public TCR beta family frequency, carriers of CMV plus the relevant HLA were identified.

Trimming pared 10 bases from V and 0 bases from J, leaving 12 bases between. This CDR3 contains 13 residues. From germline, CDR1 is SGHTA and CDR2 FQGNSA. The chain links TRBV7-2 to TRBJ1-1; the D is unclear. The starting material was cultured CD8+ T cells from PBMCs, obtained from culture after CMV antigen stimulation. The TCR originated in a human donor in good health (CMV status not recorded). Some clones in this sample may be carry-over from other donors' samples. The CDR3 is CATFRLMNTEAFF. The CDR3 DNA sequence: TGTGCCACATTTCGGCTTATGAACACTGAAGCTTTCTTT.